Listed here is a single T cell receptor beta chain. Its target is unknown. This specimen belongs to a study of T cell responses to AZD1222 COVID-19 vaccine. Findings of the study overall: It should be noted that donors were predominantly white British and more often female, and clonal diversity was possibly underestimated. None of the repertoires were sampled until the peak T cell response had passed.

TCRdb keeps only in-frame clones here, not all; method: immunoSEQ multiplex PCR. Of 86,000 or so clones in the sample, about 93% were seen once. The TCR was taken from an adult in good health. The sequencing used peripheral blood, collected on day 0 of MenACWY control vaccination.

CDR3 amino acids: CASSSDTGTRMTRWGTEAFF. The CDR3 bases are TGCGCCAGCAGTTCCGATACCGGGACAAGGATGACCCGATGGGGCACTGAAGCTTTCTTT. The chain employs TRBV5-1 and TRBJ1-1; D possibly corresponds to TRBD1 (6 bases). The CDR3 length is 20 residues. V was pared by 5 bases and J by 4 bases, with 33 bases between. Germline V gene lookup returns CDR1 SGHRS and CDR2 YFSETQ.